A selection of T cell receptor beta chains follows, all from one sample in a study of blood T cell repertoires in COVID-19. TCRdb's copy holds only in-frame clones and misses some; the assay was immunoSEQ multiplex PCR. The table records about 74,000 clones, about 88% of them present only once. Material: peripheral blood. The receptor source for this set is a man in his 70s with active or convalescent COVID-19. The CDR3 runs from the conserved cysteine through the conserved F or W. Fields, in order: V gene, J gene, clone size, D gene, CDR3 DNA, CDR3 protein. A D gene is named only where the DNA matches it firmly. Only some rows state a clone size, as once, few, many or a class for expanded clones.

TRBV27,TRBJ2-2,once,TRBD1,TGTGCCAGCAGGCCCCGGGACAGGGTCACCGGGGAGCTGTTTTTT,CASRPRDRVTGELFF
TRBV6-1,TRBJ2-5,few,TRBD1,TGTGCCAGCAGTGAAGGGACAGGGTTGGAGACCCAGTACTTC,CASSEGTGLETQYF
TRBV7-8,TRBJ1-1,-,TRBD1,TGTGCCAGCGGGGACAGGTGGGGGGGCCCCACTGAAGCTTTCTTT,CASGDRWGGPTEAFF
TRBV2,TRBJ2-7,-,TRBD2,TGTGCCAGCAACCCACTAGCGGGAGATGCCTACGAGCAGTACTTC,CASNPLAGDAYEQYF
TRBV3-1/TRBV3-2,TRBJ2-2,many,TRBD1,TGTGCCAGCAGCCAAACTCGGACAGGCTTAGCCGGGGAGCTGTTTTTT,CASSQTRTGLAGELFF
TRBV7-9,TRBJ1-1,-,TRBD1,TGTGCCAGCAGCAAGCAGGGGACAGGGGGGAACACTGAAGCTTTCTTT,CASSKQGTGGNTEAFF
TRBV6-5,TRBJ1-5,-,-,TGTGCCAGCAGGAGTCCAGGGGGCAATCAGCCCCAGCATTTT,CASRSPGGNQPQHF
TRBV6-4,TRBJ1-5,-,TRBD1,TGTGCCAGCAGTCCGGACAGGGGAAATCAGCCCCAGCATTTT,CASSPDRGNQPQHF
TRBV27,TRBJ1-6,-,TRBD1,TGTGCCACCGCCGACAGGGTCTCCTATAATTCACCCCTCCACTTT,CATADRVSYNSPLHF
TRBV3-1/TRBV3-2,TRBJ1-4,-,TRBD1,TGTGCCAGCAGCCAAGATTTTTCGACAGGGAGGGAAAAACTGTTTTTT,CASSQDFSTGREKLFF
TRBV6-5,TRBJ2-1,-,-,TGTGCCAGCCAGGACGGGGGGCTTTATGAGCAGTTCTTC,CASQDGGLYEQFF
TRBV6-5,TRBJ1-3,once,-,TGTGCCAGCAGGATTGACAGAGACTCTGGAAACACCATATATTTT,CASRIDRDSGNTIYF
TRBV5-1,TRBJ2-7,-,-,TGCGCCAGCAGCTTGAGAGACACGGGAACGGGCGAGCAGTACTTC,CASSLRDTGTGEQYF
TRBV6-6,TRBJ2-7,-,TRBD1,TGTGCCAGCAGTTACTCAGGACAGGAGAACTACGAGCAGTACTTC,CASSYSGQENYEQYF
TRBV11-2,TRBJ2-1,-,TRBD2,TGTGCCAGCAGCCCCGTGGGGACTAGCGGGGGGGGGTACAATGAGCAGTTCTTC,CASSPVGTSGGGYNEQFF
TRBV5-4,TRBJ2-3,-,TRBD2,TGTGCCAGCAGCTTAGGACTAGCGGGAGTTGTAGATACGCAGTATTTT,CASSLGLAGVVDTQYF
TRBV18,TRBJ2-6,-,TRBD1,TGTGCCAGCTCACCTGGGACAGGGACCGGGGCCAACGTCCTGACTTTC,CASSPGTGTGANVLTF
TRBV20-1,TRBJ1-2,-,TRBD1,TGCAGTGCTAGTCCGACAGGGGAAGACTATGGCTACACCTTC,CSASPTGEDYGYTF
TRBV7-2,TRBJ1-2,-,-,TGTGCCAGCAGCTCCCGGACTCCGAACTATGGCTACACCTTC,CASSSRTPNYGYTF
TRBV7-2,TRBJ1-5,-,TRBD1,TGTGCCAGCAGCTCACAGGGGTTAGATCAGCCCCAGCATTTT,CASSSQGLDQPQHF
TRBV5-6,TRBJ1-2,few,TRBD1,TGTGCCAGCAGCCGTCGACAGGGCCTCTATGGCTACACCTTC,CASSRRQGLYGYTF
TRBV2,TRBJ1-4,-,TRBD1,TGTGCCAGCAGGATCAAAGGGGGCCCGGCTAATGAAAAACTGTTTTTT,CASRIKGGPANEKLFF
TRBV11-2,TRBJ2-3,-,TRBD2,TGTGCCAGCAGCCCAGGGACTAGCGGGAGTATTGATACGCAGTATTTT,CASSPGTSGSIDTQYF
TRBV7-2,TRBJ1-5,-,-,TGTGCCAGCAGCACCAGGGCTTCTCAGCCCCAGCATTTT,CASSTRASQPQHF
TRBV7-2,TRBJ1-5,-,TRBD1,TGTGCCAGCAGCTTCGTGACAGGGGCCAATCAGCCCCAGCATTTT,CASSFVTGANQPQHF
TRBV2,TRBJ2-3,-,TRBD2,TGTGCCAGCAGAGGGACTAGCGATAGCACAGATACGCAGTATTTT,CASRGTSDSTDTQYF
TRBV7-9,TRBJ1-1,-,-,TGTGCCAGCAGCTCACAGGGCCAGAACACTGAAGCTTTCTTT,CASSSQGQNTEAFF
TRBV4-1,TRBJ2-3,-,TRBD2,TGCGCCAGCAGCCAGGGCAGACTAGCGGGGACAGATACGCAGTATTTT,CASSQGRLAGTDTQYF
TRBV30,TRBJ2-5,-,TRBD1,TGTGCCTGGAGGCAGGGGGCGGGTGAGACCCAGTACTTC,CAWRQGAGETQYF
TRBV12-1,TRBJ2-7,-,-,TGTGCCAGCAGCTTTGGCCCGGGGGAGCGGGAGGAAAAGCGTGGAGTCTTTCCTTCCTACGAGCAGTACTTC,CASSFGPGEREEKRGVFPSYEQYF
TRBV3-1/TRBV3-2,TRBJ2-5,-,-,TGTGCCAGCAGCCAGGGAGGAGGGCGGGAGACCCAGTACTTC,CASSQGGGRETQYF
TRBV3-1/TRBV3-2,TRBJ2-7,-,-,TGTGCCAGCAGCCCCAGGGGCTACGAGCAGTACTTC,CASSPRGYEQYF
TRBV5-4,TRBJ2-1,-,TRBD2,TGTGCCAGCAGCTCAAGATCTAGCGGGAGGGCCGTCAATGAGCAGTTCTTC,CASSSRSSGRAVNEQFF
TRBV27,TRBJ1-1,-,-,TGTGCCAGCAGTTTATCCCTCGGGGTAGGGAACACTGAAGCTTTCTTT,CASSLSLGVGNTEAFF
TRBV3-1/TRBV3-2,TRBJ1-4,-,-,TGTGCCAGCAGCCAAGATTTTGGAGGGACCACTAATGAAAAACTGTTTTTT,CASSQDFGGTTNEKLFF
TRBV3-1/TRBV3-2,TRBJ2-4,-,TRBD1,TGTGCCAGCAGCCAAGCACAGGGGGCGGTAAACATTCAGTACTTC,CASSQAQGAVNIQYF
TRBV7-2,TRBJ1-1,-,TRBD1,TGTGCCAGCAGCTTCCAGGGACAGGGGGGCACTGAAGCTTTCTTT,CASSFQGQGGTEAFF
TRBV11-2,TRBJ2-4,-,TRBD1,TGTGCCAGCAGCTTAGGGGGACAGGCTGGGGACATTCAGTACTTC,CASSLGGQAGDIQYF
TRBV27,TRBJ2-7,-,TRBD2,TGTGCCAGCAGTTACGCTAGCGGGGGTTCCTACGAGCAGTACTTC,CASSYASGGSYEQYF
TRBV23-1,TRBJ2-7,-,TRBD2,TGCGCCAGCAGTCACCCCGGGACTAGCGGTTCCTACGAGCAGTACTTC,CASSHPGTSGSYEQYF
TRBV27,TRBJ1-2,medium-sized,-,TGTGCCAGCAGTATACAGGGTGCCAACTATGGCTACACCTTC,CASSIQGANYGYTF
TRBV29-1,TRBJ1-2,-,-,TGCAGCCTATTACAGGGAAGTGGCTACACCTTC,CSLLQGSGYTF
TRBV16,TRBJ1-1,-,-,TGTGCCAGCAGCCAATCGCGGGATTCTGAAGCTTTCTTT,CASSQSRDSEAFF
TRBV27,TRBJ1-6,-,-,TGTGCCAGCAGTTGGGACACGACAAATAATTCACCCCTCCACTTT,CASSWDTTNNSPLHF
TRBV25-1,TRBJ1-2,-,-,TGTGCCAGCAGTGAATCAGCTAACTATGGCTACACCTTC,CASSESANYGYTF